These 20 T cell receptor beta chains originate from one sample sequenced in a study of blood T cell repertoires in COVID-19. Clones were sequenced by immunoSEQ multiplex PCR, and TCRdb holds only the in-frame ones, with some missing. The table lists over 100,000 clones, roughly 90% of them singletons. The material sequenced was peripheral blood. These receptors all stem from a man in his 60s with COVID-19, enrolled during active disease.

The chain uses TRBV24-1 and TRBJ2-5, with 7 bases identical to TRBD2. Germline CDR1 and CDR2: KGHDR and SFDVKD. V trimming: 3 bases; J trimming: 2 bases; junction bases outside the gene matches: 5. This CDR3 has 15 residues. The CDR3 loop is CATSDPREAQETQYF. The CDR3, as DNA: TGTGCCACCAGTGATCCCCGGGAGGCGCAAGAGACCCAGTACTTC.

CDR3 amino acids: CSVVSPRSSYEQYF. The CDR3 DNA reads TGCAGCGTTGTCTCCCCGAGGAGCTCCTACGAGCAGTACTTC. This chain links TRBV29-1 with TRBJ2-7; D unclear. Germline-derived CDR1 and CDR2 are SQVTM and ANQGSEA. V gave up 4 bases and J gave up 0 bases, with 13 bases separating them. The length of the CDR3 is 14 residues.

The chain carries TRBV19 and TRBJ2-5; TRBD2 agrees at 8 bases. There are 15 residues in the CDR3. V trimming: 6 bases; J trimming: 3 bases; junction bases outside the gene matches: 9. Germline CDR1 LNHDA, CDR2 SQIVND (reference sequence). The CDR3 loop reads CASRPSGGREETQYF. CDR3 nucleotides: TGTGCCAGTAGACCCAGCGGGGGCCGGGAAGAGACCCAGTACTTC.

The chain employs TRBV6-1 and TRBJ2-3; 8 nucleotides align to TRBD1. This CDR3 spans 17 amino acids. Germline V gene data show CDR1 as MNHNS and CDR2 as SASEGT. Losses at the gene ends were 3 bases for V and 1 base for J; bases not matched to a gene: 9. The CDR3, as DNA: TGTGCCAGCAGTGAGGGGACAGGTGGTTTTCGCACAGATACGCAGTATTTT. This codes for CASSEGTGGFRTDTQYF.

This chain joins TRBV30 and TRBJ2-7; TRBD1 might be the D (6 bases). Germline assignment: CDR1 GTSNPN and CDR2 SVGIG (reference sequence). V was shortened by 4 bases and J by 5 bases, with 12 bases between the two germline ends. The CDR3 contains 12 residues. In nucleotides, the CDR3 is TGTGCCTGGAACAGGGACGGGCACGAGCAGTACTTC. It encodes CAWNRDGHEQYF.

The chain couples TRBV28 to TRBJ2-1; 7 nucleotides match TRBD2. Germline V lookup: CDR1 MDHEN, CDR2 SYDVKM. The J segment lost 9 bases and the V segment lost 8 bases, leaving 13 bases of the junction unmatched. This CDR3 spans 14 amino acids. The chain's CDR3 is CASGGLLGSGEQFF. In DNA, the CDR3 is TGTGCCAGCGGGGGACTACTAGGTTCAGGTGAGCAGTTCTTC.

This chain uses TRBV3-1 (or the pseudogene TRBV3-2) with TRBJ2-1; TRBD2 matches 11 bases. Per germline, CDR1 LGHDT and CDR2 YNNKEL (reference sequence). This CDR3 has 16 amino acids. The V gene end was trimmed by 4 bases and the J gene end by 6 bases; junction bases not matched to a gene: 8. CDR3 region: CASSPYSGGVGNEQFF. CDR3 DNA sequence: TGTGCCAGCAGCCCATATAGCGGGGGGGTGGGCAATGAGCAGTTCTTC.

The rearrangement uses TRBV6-5 and TRBJ1-4; the D gene is possibly TRBD1 (5 bases). Germline CDR1 reads MNHEY; CDR2 reads SVGAGI. The CDR3 loop spans 15 amino acids. V gave up 2 bases and J gave up 7 bases, with 14 bases separating them. The CDR3, as DNA: TGTGCCAGCAGTTACAGGGGACGGAGGGCTGAAAAACTGTTTTTT. Protein sequence: CASSYRGRRAEKLFF.

This clone was seen only once. Other nucleotide sequences in the sample specify the same CDR3. V gene TRBV20-1 combines with J gene TRBJ2-5; D remains unclear. This CDR3 has 10 amino acids. Germline lookup yields CDR1 DFQATT and CDR2 SNEGSKA (reference sequence). V gave up 6 bases and J gave up 5 bases, with 7 bases separating them. CDR3 in amino acids: CSAYEETQYF. DNA for the CDR3: TGCAGTGCCTACGAGGAGACCCAGTACTTC.

The gene calls are TRBV12-3 or TRBV12-4 and TRBJ1-5; the D is unclear. The CDR3 consists of 11 residues. Trimming removed 2 bases from V and 11 bases from J, with 7 bases in between. This chain's CDR3 is CASSLNRAQHF. For the CDR3, the DNA is TGTGCCAGCAGTTTAAACAGAGCCCAGCATTTT.

This chain joins TRBV6-2 or TRBV6-3 and TRBJ1-1; D perhaps matches TRBD1 (5 bases). V gave up 2 bases and J gave up 8 bases, with 9 bases separating them. Germline V gene sequence: CDR1 MNHEY, CDR2 SVGEGT. CDR3 length equals 12 residues. This chain's CDR3 is CASSYSGDEAFF. Written as DNA, the CDR3 is TGTGCCAGCAGTTACAGCGGGGACGAAGCTTTCTTT.

The gene calls are TRBV7-9 and TRBJ1-5; 7 bases are a match to TRBD1. J was trimmed by 0 bases and V by 1 base; bases with no gene match: 12. The CDR3 extends over 19 amino acids. Per the germline V gene, CDR1 is SEHNR and CDR2 is FQNEAQ (reference sequence). As DNA, the CDR3 is TGTGCCAGCAGCTTAGAGCGACAGGGACTCACTTATAGCAATCAGCCCCAGCATTTT. Its translation: CASSLERQGLTYSNQPQHF.

The chain links TRBV2 to TRBJ1-1, with D unresolved. This CDR3 region has 12 residues. The germline V gene has CDR1 SNHLY and CDR2 FYNNEI. V was clipped by 8 bases and J by 1 base, with 8 bases between them. CDR3 in DNA: TGTGCCAGCTCCCATAGGAACACTGAAGCTTTCTTT. Amino acids: CASSHRNTEAFF.

The chain joins TRBV20-1 to TRBJ1-2; no definite D call. The length of the CDR3 is 11 residues. With 1 base removed from V and 4 bases from J, the gap between germline ends came to 4 bases. Per germline, CDR1 DFQATT and CDR2 SNEGSKA (reference sequence). The CDR3: CSARGSYGYTF. The CDR3 DNA is TGCAGTGCTAGAGGGAGCTATGGCTACACCTTC.

This chain joins TRBV7-2 and TRBJ2-7, with 8 bases lining up with TRBD1. The CDR3 runs 15 residues. V gave up 4 bases and J gave up 1 base; unmatched junction bases: 6. CDR1 and CDR2 (germline): SGHTA, FQGNSA. Written as DNA, the CDR3 is TGTGCCAGCAGCTCTCGGGACAGGTTATCCTACGAGCAGTACTTC. This codes for CASSSRDRLSYEQYF.

The J gene is TRBJ1-1, the V gene TRBV6-2 or TRBV6-3; D gene unclear. V was clipped by 6 bases and J by 5 bases, with 13 bases between them. CDR1 and CDR2 from the germline V gene are MNHEY and SVGEGT. CDR3 length: 13 residues. The DNA of the CDR3 is TGTGCCAGCAGCCGTGTCCGAGGGACTGAAGCTTTCTTT. Residues: CASSRVRGTEAFF.

This rearrangement joins TRBV19 to TRBJ1-3, with 8 bases that match TRBD1. There are 16 residues in the CDR3. Germline V gene lookup returns CDR1 LNHDA and CDR2 SQIVND (reference sequence). The J segment lost 0 bases and the V segment lost 8 bases, leaving 9 bases of the junction unmatched. CDR3 protein: CASVGQGATSGNTIYF. The CDR3 nucleotides are TGTGCCAGTGTAGGACAGGGCGCAACCTCTGGAAACACCATATATTTT.

The rearrangement uses TRBV7-3 and TRBJ2-1; 9 positions match TRBD2. Trimming at V came to 2 bases and at J to 6 bases, leaving 5 bases not matched to a gene. Germline lookup yields CDR1 SGHTA and CDR2 FQGTGA. CDR3 length: 15 residues. The CDR3 sequence: CASSLLAGGTNEQFF. The CDR3 DNA reads as TGTGCCAGCAGCTTACTTGCGGGGGGGACCAATGAGCAGTTCTTC.

The chain uses TRBV6-5 and TRBJ2-7, with unresolved D. Germline V lookup: CDR1 MNHEY, CDR2 SVGAGI. CDR3 length equals 13 residues. V was clipped by 4 bases and J by 0 bases, with 7 bases between them. The CDR3 sequence: CASSSAPSYEQYF. As DNA, the CDR3 is TGTGCCAGCAGTTCCGCGCCCTCCTACGAGCAGTACTTC.

J is TRBJ2-7 and V is TRBV2; weak D call: TRBD1 (5 bases). Germline CDR1 SNHLY, CDR2 FYNNEI. With 6 bases removed from V and 3 bases from J, the gap between germline ends came to 12 bases. This CDR3 comprises 13 residues. In nucleotides, the CDR3 is TGTGCCAGCAGGTGGACACTGTTCTACGAGCAGTACTTC. Encoded protein: CASRWTLFYEQYF.